This TCR beta chain emerged from a study of glioma-infiltrating T cells. Germline CDR1 reads LGHNA; CDR2 reads YSLEER. The CDR3 has 13 residues. The V and J ends lost 1 base and 0 bases respectively, with 3 bases between them. The iRepertoire nested amplicon-rescue multiplex PCR amplified TCR alpha and beta CDR3s from RNA. TCRdb ran MiXCR on the multiplex PCR reads and lists one entry per CDR3 protein. Of under 150,000 distinct CDR3 sequences listed, roughly two fifths were seen once; the top ten hold about a fifth. The sequenced sample consisted of glioma tissue, nonneoplastic brain tissue, or PBMCs (not recorded which). The J gene is TRBJ1-2, the V gene TRBV4-3; D not resolved. This receptor was taken from a human donor with low-grade glioma or glioblastoma, undergoing nonglioma brain surgery, or in good health (not recorded which). The CDR3 region has the DNA TGCGCCAGCAGCCAAGGTGCTAACTATGGCTACACCTTC. It encodes CASSQGANYGYTF.